This TCR beta chain was captured by sequencing in a study of T cells in Graves' hyperthyroidism and ophthalmopathy. TCR beta CDR3 sequences were amplified from RNA transcripts. The study used the HTBI primer set for a first-round RT-PCR of the TCR CDR3. Via MiXCR, TCRdb re-called the multiplex PCR reads, giving one row per CDR3 protein. The sample holds hundreds of thousands of distinct CDR3 sequences, about 35% seen once. Disease duration under 2 months; hyperthyroidism patients were aged 18 to 65. Patients with uncontrolled infections, other autoimmune diseases, pregnancy or lactation were excluded. To note about this clonotype: Its antigen is not known.

The study, taken as a whole, reports: Blood also showed most of the thyroid clonotypes that were expanded above 0.001.

The CDR3 totals 17 residues. V was clipped by 8 bases and J by 6 bases, with 27 bases between them. CDR1 and CDR2 (germline): SEHNR, FQNEAQ (reference sequence). The genes are TRBV7-9 and TRBJ2-3; D tentatively reads TRBD1 or TRBD2 (5 bases each). The source material was blood. This sequence originates from a woman aged 40 to 50 with Graves' hyperthyroidism. CDR3 DNA: TGTGCCAGCTCCCCGGACGGACTCACGCCAGGGTCGGATACGCAGTATTTT. Its translation: CASSPDGLTPGSDTQYF. Drawing the rest from reference TRBV7-9 and TRBJ2-3, the complete variable domain is DTGVSQNPRHKITKRGQNVTFRCDPISEHNRLYWYRQTLGQGPEFLTYFQNEAQLEKSRLLSDRFSAERPKGSFSTLEIQRTEQGDSAMYLCASSPDGLTPGSDTQYFGPGTRLTVL.